This TCR beta chain emerged from a study of T cells in Graves' hyperthyroidism and ophthalmopathy. The overall study: Blood from the periphery was taken at initial diagnosis, before any treatment.

This CDR3 contains 14 residues. CDR1 is DFQATT, CDR2 SNEGSKA, per germline (reference sequence). V was shortened by 3 bases and J by 6 bases, with 15 bases between the two germline ends. This clonotype occurred many times. TCR beta CDR3 regions were amplified from RNA transcripts. First-round RT-PCR targeting the TCR CDR3 was performed with the HTBI primer set. Each CDR3 protein gets one entry after TCRdb re-called the multiplex PCR reads with MiXCR. This table has 450,000 to 650,000 distinct CDR3 sequences, 13% to 15% appearing once. Ophthalmopathy patients showed a Clinical Activity Score of at least 3, NOSPECS grade of at least 4 and duration under 3 months. Exclusion of a patient resulted from uncontrolled infection, other autoimmune disease, pregnancy or lactation. Used for diagnoses were clinical symptoms, serum thyroxine and TRAb, thyroid ultrasound and orbital computed tomography.

This rearrangement joins TRBV20-1 to TRBJ2-1; D is possibly TRBD1 or TRBD2 (5 bases each). Sequenced material: blood. This TCR came from a woman in her late teens or twenties with Graves' ophthalmopathy. As DNA, the CDR3 is TGCAGTGCTAGGGACCGACGGGGCCTCAATGAGCAGTTCTTC. It codes for CSARDRRGLNEQFF.